This TCR beta chain was found in a study of cytomegalovirus exposure and HLA in healthy donors (dated by TCRdb to the late 2010s). Concerning the study at large: According to an earlier analysis of 587 of the donors, 200 million or so T cells yielded some 120 million unique TCR beta sequences and 276 Gb of sequence data. About five DR-DQ haplotypes were handled as single units for association and clustering because linkage in the cohort was strong. Donor age, sex, ethnicity and CMV serostatus were compiled alongside the repertoire data. A later genetic analysis took genome-wide SNP genotypes for about 55% of the roughly 670 donors and used that subset as a discovery cohort. Besides the first cohort of hundreds of subjects, a separate validation cohort made up of 120 or so different subjects was used. A later analysis re-analyzed previously published TCR beta repertoires from approximately 700 donors and added high-resolution HLA genotyping to study TCR occurrence patterns. On average, roughly 240,000 unique TCR beta nucleotide sequences were sequenced per donor among 398 genotyped donors of the cohort, with roughly 18% of those sequences being non-productive. An earlier analysis of around 580 of the donors used high-throughput TCR beta sequencing to judge whether each TCR beta V gene segment behaved as functional or pseudogenic. Roughly 300 gigabases of sequencing data and 70 million to 85 million unique TCR sequences were included in an early release covering several hundred HLA-typed donors. Typing coverage varied by locus: roughly 629-640 donors for A, B, C, DRB1 and DQB1; roughly 500 for DQA1; more than 600 for DPA1; under 490 for DPB1. High-throughput TCR immunosequencing, statistical association of individual TCRs with disease status, and machine learning were combined to predict cytomegalovirus infection status. The aim of the study was to test whether cataloging public T cell receptors could identify signatures of past pathogen exposure. The genetic ancestry cluster associated with self-reported Caucasian donors included about 81% of the roughly 400 genotyped donors. All discovery cohort repertoires had been generated using a single sequencing platform. Rather than drawing on any new phenotypic data, the later analysis identified candidate immune exposures from TCR beta sequences and the way those sequences occurred across donors. Using immunosequencing, the study profiled T cell repertoires from about 610 subjects and related those repertoires to cytomegalovirus serostatus. Class I and class II HLA loci were covered by the typing at four-digit resolution.

Results and caveats for the whole study, not just this receptor: In vitro tests confirmed that a few of the cytomegalovirus-associated TCR beta chains recognize cytomegalovirus antigens. Sequencing depth was assumed to be roughly uniform across donors in the presence/absence analyses, though that assumption may not hold. A cluster of highly shared sequence variants was judged likely to be a technical artifact of the sequencing pipeline. A later genetic analysis reported fewer N-insertions in productive TCRs among donors in an Asian-associated ancestry cluster than the roughly 650-donor mean. A later genetic analysis associated a missense DCLRE1C variant with V-gene and J-gene trimming of TCR beta chains, and an independent cohort replicated the association. The authors suggested that the approach could potentially be generalized to other disease states and immunological phenotypes. According to a later analysis, parvovirus B19, influenza, CMV and Epstein-Barr virus appeared linked to several top co-occurrence clusters. Because counts were too low, around 17 rarely observed V segments, including chromosome 9 orphons, were left out of the earlier analysis of about 500 of the donors. Because some donors lacked HLA typing at each locus, the association tests relied only on the typed subset. The classifier was reported to diagnose cytomegalovirus status with high specificity and sensitivity in both the original cohort and the validation cohort. In this cohort, only TCR beta chains were sequenced, and detectable features were limited by the absence of alpha or paired-chain data. A later analysis associated about 18,000 TCR beta sequences with specific HLA alleles at a false discovery rate of 0.05. Broadly in line with IMGT annotations, most TCR beta V segments showed up in productive rearrangements about 90% or about 30% of the time in an earlier analysis of several hundred of the donors. When HLA alleles, especially DR and DQ, strongly co-occurred, TCR associations were difficult to assign to individual alleles. A later analysis found that TCR association rates varied across HLA loci, with DRB1 alleles showing the most associated TCRs and HLA-C alleles the fewest. A later analysis found that HLA-associated TCR beta chains were more clonally expanded and had lower generation probabilities than equally common non-associated chains. A further reported finding was that TCR beta sequences accurately predicted the HLA-A and HLA-B alleles for most subjects in the first cohort. While some public TCRs were present in many individuals, most TCR sequences turned up only very rarely across donors. For the cohort, immune exposure information was limited to CMV serostatus. Some IMGT-functional V segments, including TRBV6-2 and TRBV6-3, could not be distinguished by the 87-base-pair reads and were therefore excluded. A total of around 150 TCR beta chains were listed by the study as associated with cytomegalovirus. In a later analysis, most CMV-associated TCR beta chains were found to appear HLA-restricted, with HLA associations seemingly driven largely by CMV exposure. Correlated functional status among segregating V segments might be attributable to linkage disequilibrium, but an unknown experimental factor could not be ruled out.

The cohort consisted of hundreds of healthy bone marrow donors. Cohort members were all nominally healthy when sampled, although unrecorded immune exposures were likely present. The donor tested CMV seronegative, placing the donor among the 350 or so seronegative members of the cohort. Each donor provided a peripheral blood sample, and peripheral blood mononuclear cells were used for TCR beta sequencing. Genomic DNA extraction from the blood cell samples was performed with the Qiagen DNeasy Blood Extraction Kit. Reading from cysteine to phenylalanine, the CDR3 counts 12 amino acids. Only the CDR3 portion is preserved as DNA: 36 bases, with reading frame beginning at the first base. The germline V gene yields MGHRA for CDR1 and YSYEKL for CDR2. V is reduced by 0 bases and J by 12 bases, leaving a spacing of 9 bases between them. The method behind the library was the immunoSEQ multiplex PCR assay. For the multiplex PCR, a mixture combining 60 forward primers for TCR Vbeta segments and 13 reverse primers for TCR Jbeta segments was used. The CDR3 region of rearranged TCR beta genes was amplified from genomic DNA with a multiplex PCR assay. On the Illumina HiSeq System, the amplified TCR beta libraries were sequenced as 87-base-pair reads. On the authors' methods: A later analysis tallied tens of millions of unique TCR beta chains across the approximately 670 repertoires, and approximately 12 million of those chains were shared by two or more donors. Raw reads were error-corrected and collapsed into unique sequences with a nearest-neighbor algorithm that merged closely related sequences to remove PCR and sequencing errors. CDR3 sequences were aligned to IMGT reference sequences to assign V, D and J gene segments. Each retained sequence needed at least a six-nucleotide match to both a V gene segment and a J gene segment. A rearrangement was called productive if the CDR3 had no stop codons and remained in frame with V and J, and every other rearrangement was called non-productive. CDR3 was defined by IMGT convention, running from the second conserved V-encoded cysteine to the conserved J-encoded phenylalanine. Sequences without an unambiguous match to a single V gene segment were excluded from the earlier analysis of a few hundred of the donors. In an earlier analysis of several hundred of the donors, a V segment was called functional when productive rearrangements were above 56.7%, and segregating when the standard deviation between donors exceeded 5%. To diagnose cytomegalovirus status from the catalog of TCR beta chain sequences, a statistical classification framework was built. V and J gene assignment, in a later analysis, came from comparing TCR nucleotide sequences with IMGT/GENE-DB human TR gene sequences. A later analysis assigned CDR3 sequences and most-parsimonious VDJ recombination scenarios with the TCRdist pipeline. A later analysis defined each TCR beta chain by its CDR3 amino acid sequence plus V-gene family, and excluded reads lacking a unique V-gene family. To address suspected cross-contamination and a sequencing artifact, a later analysis removed over 500 highly shared, low-generation-probability nucleotide sequences. For each public chain, a later analysis derived a clonal expansion index from normalized ranks of inferred template counts within each repertoire. A later analysis computed generation probabilities with a VDJ recombination model fitted to out-of-frame rearrangements, and checked the results against IGoR. In a later analysis, TCR-TCR, TCR-HLA and TCR-CMV co-occurrence was scored with hypergeometric tests, and a repertoire-size bias correction was applied to TCR pairs. A later analysis estimated false discovery rates by permuting HLA or CMV assignments 20 times. In a later analysis, co-occurring TCRs were grouped using DBSCAN, with TCRdist sequence similarity added in when clustering inside HLA-allele-positive subsets. Repertoires with fewer than 30,000 or more than 120,000 public chains, plus five repertoires with anomalous nucleotide sharing, were excluded from co-occurrence clustering. Not all clones reach the TCRdb copy of this immuneACCESS table, which keeps in-frame sequences only. Checked studies attribute under half of the gap to unresolved V genes and leave the rest unexplained. V, J and clone size are those of that table, while D and trimming were read from the DNA. The sample profile shows about 180,000 clones; about 82% of them were found once. The top ten clones comprise around 1.5% of the sample.

Details on this clone: The antigen it binds to is not known. Base qualities are not at hand, and no much larger clone is one base apart.

Sequences were obtained from PBMCs. This chain joins TRBV4-1 to TRBJ2-1; there is no confident call for the D gene. The TCR was taken from a man between 18 and 35 years old in good health and CMV-seronegative. The CDR3 corresponds to CASSQEALGQFF. The nucleotides are TGCGCCAGCAGCCAAGAGGCCCTAGGGCAGTTCTTC.